The 21 T cell receptor beta chains in this list originate from one sample, sequenced in a study of PD-1 blockade in classical Hodgkin lymphoma. Each of the patients experienced relapse following autologous stem cell transplantation, and their brentuximab vedotin exposure differed. Assay used: immunoSEQ multiplex PCR; TCRdb lists only in-frame clones, some missing. The repertoire holds roughly 150,000 clones, with about four fifths as singletons. The sequenced sample was peripheral blood mononuclear cells (PBMCs), obtained before the second cycle of nivolumab. The receptors were sampled from a human donor with classical Hodgkin lymphoma.

The chain is built from TRBV4-2 and TRBJ2-5; D might be TRBD1 (6 bases). The CDR3 runs to 16 residues. V lost 2 bases and J lost 9, with 22 bases in between. Germline values: CDR1 LGHNA, CDR2 YNFKEQ. The CDR3 here is CASSQSGDAGKVAQYF. DNA of the CDR3: TGTGCCAGCAGCCAATCAGGGGACGCCGGCAAGGTGGCCCAGTACTTC.

The chain recombines TRBV5-1 with TRBJ2-7; D tentatively reads TRBD1 or TRBD2 (5 bases each). The CDR3 sequence is 14 residues long. The germline V gene has CDR1 SGHRS and CDR2 YFSETQ. V was pared by 2 bases and J by 3 bases, with 12 bases between. The CDR3 DNA sequence: TGCGCCAGCAGCTTTCTGGGACGTGGCTACGAGCAGTACTTC. Residues: CASSFLGRGYEQYF.

CDR3 DNA sequence: TGTGCCAGCAGTCACAGGGGGCCTACAGATACGCAGTATTTT. Translated: CASSHRGPTDTQYF. The gene calls are TRBV7-6 and TRBJ2-3, with 9 nucleotides matching TRBD1. Germline CDR1 reads SGHVS; CDR2 reads FNYEAQ. After removal of 6 bases from V and 3 bases from J, the junction contained 4 bases not matched to a gene. This CDR3 spans 14 amino acids.

This chain links TRBV6-6 with TRBJ1-2; a weak D match, TRBD1 (5 bases). Germline V gene data show CDR1 as MNHNY and CDR2 as SVGAGI (reference sequence). The CDR3 has 16 amino acids. V lost 2 bases and J lost 2, with 15 bases in between. For the CDR3, the DNA is TGTGCCAGCAGTTACGGGGCTAGGGCAGGGAACTATGGCTACACCTTC. Translating gives CASSYGARAGNYGYTF.

The chain carries TRBV18 and TRBJ1-5; 9 nucleotides match TRBD1. The CDR3 length is 14 residues. V dropped 3 bases and J dropped 11; count of bases not matched to a gene: 8. CDR1 KGHSH and CDR2 LQKENI come from the germline V gene. The CDR3 coding sequence is TGTGCCAGCTCACCTACCCCGACAGGGGGGTCCCAGCATTTT. It encodes CASSPTPTGGSQHF.

The V call is TRBV19, the J call TRBJ2-1, with 7 bases aligning to TRBD2. The CDR3 is 15 residues long. Germline trimming cut 2 bases from V and 6 bases from J; bases unmatched to any gene: 7. Germline V gene sequence: CDR1 LNHDA, CDR2 SQIVND (reference sequence). CDR3 DNA: TGTGCCAGTAGTATACGGCGGGAGATAATCAATGAGCAGTTCTTC. Translating it yields CASSIRREIINEQFF. Complete variable domain (other parts from reference TRBV19 and TRBJ2-1): DGGITQSPKYLFRKEGQNVTLSCEQNLNHDAMYWYRQDPGQGLRLIYYSQIVNDFQKGDIAEGYSVSREKKESFPLTVTSAQKNPTAFYLCASSIRREIINEQFFGPGTRLTVL.

The rearrangement links TRBV19 to TRBJ2-7; D might be TRBD1 or TRBD2, each matching 6 bases. Looked up from germline, CDR1 is LNHDA and CDR2 is SQIVND (reference sequence). The CDR3 covers 16 residues. Trimming left V 9 bases short and J 2 bases short, with 23 bases between. This CDR3 reads CASGPGLDRLTYEQYF. Written as DNA, the CDR3 is TGTGCCAGCGGGCCGGGACTCGACAGGCTGACCTACGAGCAGTACTTC. Looking up the rest from reference TRBV19 and TRBJ2-7 gives the full variable domain: DGGITQSPKYLFRKEGQNVTLSCEQNLNHDAMYWYRQDPGQGLRLIYYSQIVNDFQKGDIAEGYSVSREKKESFPLTVTSAQKNPTAFYLCASGPGLDRLTYEQYFGPGTRLTVT.

This chain connects TRBV4-3 to TRBJ2-7; TRBD2 might be the D (5 bases). The CDR3 is 13 residues long. Germline V gene data show CDR1 as LGHNA and CDR2 as YSLEER. Trimming took 5 bases from V and 2 from J, leaving 10 bases between them. CDR3 sequence (DNA): TGCGCCAGCAGCGAGGGCCCGGCCTACGAGCAGTACTTC. Translating it yields CASSEGPAYEQYF.

The rearrangement uses TRBV27 and TRBJ2-7, with D hard to call. The germline CDR1 and CDR2 sequences are MNHEY and SMNVEV (reference sequence). The CDR3 length is 14 residues. V was pared by 5 bases and J by 4 bases, with 15 bases between. Written as DNA, the CDR3 is TGTGCCAGCAGTCCGCGGACCGACCTATACGAGCAGTACTTC. Its translation is CASSPRTDLYEQYF.

The chain recombines TRBV27 with TRBJ2-7; tentative D call: TRBD1 (5 bases). The CDR3 sequence is 14 residues long. Trimming left V 7 bases short and J 2 bases short, with 15 bases between. Germline V gene sequence: CDR1 MNHEY, CDR2 SMNVEV (reference sequence). The CDR3 reads CASTGREAPYEQYF. CDR3 nucleotide sequence: TGTGCCAGCACGGGCAGGGAAGCTCCCTACGAGCAGTACTTC.

The V and J genes are TRBV19 and TRBJ1-2, with 9 bases that match TRBD1. The CDR3 is made up of 14 amino acids. Germline CDR1 LNHDA, CDR2 SQIVND (reference sequence). Trimming at V came to 5 bases and at J to 4 bases, leaving 5 bases not matched to a gene. CDR3: CASSAGQGIYGYTF. Here the CDR3 DNA reads TGTGCCAGTAGTGCCGGACAGGGGATCTATGGCTACACCTTC.

This clone turned up a few times. Within the sample, other DNA sequences also encode this same CDR3. The chain uses TRBV29-1 and TRBJ1-1; D not certain. In germline, CDR1 is SQVTM, CDR2 ANQGSEA. The CDR3 spans 11 residues. V lost 2 bases to trimming and J lost 3 bases, with 4 bases between them. For the CDR3, the DNA is TGCAGCGTTGAAAGGGACACTGAAGCTTTCTTT. Amino acid sequence: CSVERDTEAFF.

This clone has a single count. The chain employs TRBV18 and TRBJ2-7, with D possibly TRBD1 on 5 matching bases. The length of the CDR3 is 14 residues. Germline CDR1 is KGHSH and CDR2 is LQKENI. Trimming removed 5 bases from V and 0 bases from J, with 11 bases in between. This CDR3 reads CASSSLQDSYEQYF. DNA of the CDR3: TGTGCCAGCTCATCATTACAGGACTCCTACGAGCAGTACTTC.

This chain links TRBV19 with TRBJ2-3; the match to TRBD2 covers 9 bases. The CDR3 is made up of 16 amino acids. V shed 5 bases, J shed 2 bases, and the junction held 8 bases outside the gene matches. In germline, CDR1 is LNHDA, CDR2 SQIVND (reference sequence). DNA for the CDR3: TGTGCCAGTAGTTTCACATTAGCGGGAGCCACAGATACGCAGTATTTT. This sequence encodes CASSFTLAGATDTQYF.

The rearrangement joins TRBV27 to TRBJ1-1, with a tentative D call TRBD1 (6 bases). The CDR3 has 14 amino acids. The germline gives CDR1 MNHEY, CDR2 SMNVEV (reference sequence). Trimming left V 4 bases short and J 1 base short, with 10 bases between. CDR3 region: CASSYGRGNTEAFF. Here the CDR3 DNA reads TGTGCCAGCAGTTATGGCAGGGGGAACACTGAAGCTTTCTTT.

This clone was recorded once. The same CDR3 is also encoded by other DNA sequences in this sample. The chain recombines TRBV20-1 with TRBJ2-1; D unresolved. CDR1 and CDR2 from the germline V gene are DFQATT and SNEGSKA (reference sequence). V was cut by 1 base and J by 4 bases, with 2 bases left in between. CDR3 length: 11 amino acids. The CDR3 DNA follows: TGCAGTGCTAGAGGATACAATGAGCAGTTCTTC. The encoded protein is CSARGYNEQFF.

Only one count was recorded for this clone. The rearrangement links TRBV5-1 to TRBJ2-7, with 7 positions matching TRBD2. Per germline, CDR1 SGHRS and CDR2 YFSETQ. The V segment lost 7 bases and the J segment 5 bases; nucleotides outside the gene matches: 6. The CDR3 loop spans 12 amino acids. The CDR3 spells CASGEGRDEQYF. CDR3 nucleotides: TGCGCCAGCGGGGAGGGCAGAGACGAGCAGTACTTC. Full variable domain (rest looked up from reference TRBV5-1 and TRBJ2-7): KAGVTQTPRYLIKTRGQQVTLSCSPISGHRSVSWYQQTPGQGLQFLFEYFSETQRNKGNFPGRFSGRQFSNSRSEMNVSTLELGDSALYLCASGEGRDEQYFGPGTRLTVT.

The chain uses TRBV7-6 and TRBJ2-7, with TRBD2 matching over 15 bases. CDR3 length: 16 residues. Germline V gene lookup returns CDR1 SGHVS and CDR2 FNYEAQ. Germline trimming cut 5 bases from V and 5 bases from J; bases unmatched to any gene: 7. The CDR3 DNA sequence: TGTGCCAGCAGCCCCCCGGGACTAGCGGGAGGAGACGAGCAGTACTTC. As protein: CASSPPGLAGGDEQYF.

As regards this clone: A far larger clone is one nucleotide away, so this likely arose from a read error. The J gene is TRBJ1-1, the V gene TRBV5-6, with TRBD1 as a possible D gene (6 bases). There are 13 residues in the CDR3. Trimming left V 4 bases short and J 7 bases short, with 14 bases between. CDR1 is SGHDT and CDR2 is YYEEEE in the germline V gene. CDR3 region: CASSQTGHSEAFF. The CDR3 DNA reads TGTGCCAGCAGCCAGACGGGACACAGTGAAGCTTTCTTT.

A single count supports this clone. V is TRBV6-5 and J is TRBJ2-5, with unresolved D. The V and J ends lost 2 bases and 4 bases respectively, with 11 bases between them. Germline lookup yields CDR1 MNHEY and CDR2 SVGAGI. The CDR3 contains 14 residues. Written as DNA, the CDR3 is TGTGCCAGCAGTTACGTCCACACCAGAGAGACCCAGTACTTC. The encoded protein is CASSYVHTRETQYF.

This chain joins TRBV19 and TRBJ1-3; D is uncertain. CDR1 is LNHDA and CDR2 is SQIVND in the germline V gene (reference sequence). Trimming cost V 3 bases and J 1 base, with 7 bases left between them. The CDR3 is made up of 14 amino acids. The CDR3 sequence is CASSIRRSGNTIYF. CDR3 DNA sequence: TGTGCCAGTAGTATTAGAAGATCTGGAAACACCATATATTTT.